Following are 24 T cell receptor beta chains from one sample sequenced in a study of blood T cell repertoires in COVID-19. Clones were read by immunoSEQ multiplex PCR, and TCRdb kept only the in-frame ones, dropping some. The sample records more than 85,000 clones, about nine tenths being singletons. The sample was peripheral blood. Every receptor here comes from a man between 65 and 80 years old with acute or convalescent COVID-19.

The chain links TRBV5-4 to TRBJ2-1; the match to TRBD1 covers 9 bases. Germline V gene sequence: CDR1 SGHNT, CDR2 YYREEE (reference sequence). This CDR3 has 15 residues. The V gene end was trimmed by 3 bases and the J gene end by 7 bases; junction bases not matched to a gene: 8. CDR3 DNA sequence: TGTGCCAGCAGCTCCCGGGACAGGGAAGGTAATGAGCAGTTCTTC. Residues: CASSSRDREGNEQFF.

J is TRBJ2-7 and V is TRBV5-1; 8 bases map to TRBD2. J was trimmed by 4 bases and V by 1 base; bases with no gene match: 4. Germline V gives CDR1 SGHRS, CDR2 YFSETQ. The CDR3 length is 14 residues. The CDR3: CASSLTGGTYEQYF. Here the CDR3 DNA reads TGCGCCAGCAGCTTGACGGGAGGGACGTACGAGCAGTACTTC.

The rearrangement links TRBV10-3 to TRBJ2-1, with D perhaps TRBD2 (6 bases). The CDR3 consists of 16 residues. Germline CDR1 ENHRY, CDR2 SYGVKD. Trimming took off 3 bases at V and 3 bases at J, with 15 bases between the two ends. Here the CDR3 DNA reads TGTGCCATCAGTGATGTGTACGGGAGTATCTACAATGAGCAGTTCTTC. This codes for CAISDVYGSIYNEQFF.

This chain links TRBV11-3 with TRBJ2-2; D uncertain. In germline, CDR1 is SGHNT, CDR2 YENEEA. The CDR3 has 14 amino acids. V gave up 4 bases and J gave up 9 bases, with 15 bases separating them. The CDR3 protein is CASSSPILNRELFF. DNA of the CDR3: TGTGCCAGCAGCTCCCCGATCCTAAATCGGGAGCTGTTTTTT.

The chain carries TRBV9 and TRBJ2-1, with 8 bases aligning to TRBD2. Germline assignment: CDR1 SGDLS and CDR2 YYNGEE. The CDR3 runs 14 residues. The trim removed 2 bases at V and 8 bases at J, leaving 6 bases unmatched. The CDR3, as DNA: TGTGCCAGCAGCGTTCCGGGACTAGGGGATGAGCAGTTCTTC. This sequence encodes CASSVPGLGDEQFF.

The J gene is TRBJ1-5, the V gene TRBV12-5, with 8 bases aligning to TRBD1. Trimming removed 2 bases from V and 1 base from J; junction bases left unmatched: 1. CDR1 and CDR2 from the germline V gene are LGHNT and FRNRAP. This CDR3 is built from 15 residues. The CDR3 DNA is TGTGCTAGTGGTTTGACAGGGGGAAGCAATCAGCCCCAGCATTTT. Protein sequence: CASGLTGGSNQPQHF.

The V and J genes are TRBV6-5 and TRBJ1-5, with D perhaps matching TRBD1 (6 bases). This CDR3 has 14 residues. The V gene lost 2 bases and the J gene lost 7 bases, with 12 bases spanning the gap. Germline CDR1 reads MNHEY; CDR2 reads SVGAGI. The CDR3 is CASSYHRDGQPQHF. The CDR3 coding sequence is TGTGCCAGCAGTTACCACAGGGACGGGCAGCCCCAGCATTTT.

The rearrangement joins TRBV18 to TRBJ1-1, with 8 bases aligning to TRBD1. Germline-derived CDR1 and CDR2 are KGHSH and LQKENI. Unmatched junction bases numbered 3, after V lost 1 base and J lost 2 bases. This CDR3 has 15 residues. CDR3 nucleotide sequence: TGTGCCAGCTCACCACAGCAGGGGGCAAACACTGAAGCTTTCTTT. Its protein product is CASSPQQGANTEAFF.

V and J are TRBV6-5 and TRBJ2-7, with D perhaps TRBD1 (7 bases). The CDR3 has 16 amino acids. Germline assignment: CDR1 MNHEY and CDR2 SVGAGI. V lost 0 bases to trimming and J lost 5 bases, with 17 bases between them. This chain's CDR3 is CASSYSVVGRGDEQYF. The DNA for the CDR3 is TGTGCCAGCAGTTACTCGGTTGTCGGCAGGGGGGACGAGCAGTACTTC.

The chain links TRBV15 to TRBJ2-3; possible D gene TRBD2, 5 bases. Trimming removed 0 bases from V and 0 bases from J, with 13 bases in between. Germline CDR1 and CDR2: LNHNV and YYDKDF (reference sequence). This CDR3 contains 17 residues. The CDR3 DNA sequence: TGTGCCACCAGCAGAGAAGCGGTGGGCCTAAGCACAGATACGCAGTATTTT. Its protein is CATSREAVGLSTDTQYF. Full variable domain (remainder filled in from reference TRBV15 and TRBJ2-3): DAMVIQNPRYQVTQFGKPVTLSCSQTLNHNVMYWYQQKSSQAPKLLFHYYDKDFNNEADTPDNFQSRRPNTSFCFLDIRSPGLGDTAMYLCATSREAVGLSTDTQYFGPGTRLTVL.

Notes on this clone: This CDR3 is also generated by other DNA sequences in the sample. The chain has TRBV29-1 and TRBJ1-2; 9 bases agree with TRBD1. This CDR3 spans 13 amino acids. The germline gives CDR1 SQVTM, CDR2 ANQGSEA. Losses at the gene ends were 4 bases for V and 0 bases for J; bases not matched to a gene: 0. For the CDR3, the DNA is TGCAGCGTTGGACAGGGGGCTAACTATGGCTACACCTTC. Its protein is CSVGQGANYGYTF.

The V and J genes are TRBV10-2 and TRBJ1-2, with D uncertain. The CDR3 loop spans 13 amino acids. CDR1 and CDR2 (germline): WSHSY, SAAADI. The germline V and J ends were trimmed by 0 bases and 8 bases, with 10 bases remaining between them. Here the CDR3 reads CASSESNSAGYTF. The CDR3 DNA is TGCGCCAGCAGTGAGTCGAATTCCGCGGGCTACACCTTC.

J is TRBJ2-1 and V is TRBV13, with 7 bases that match TRBD2. The V and J ends lost 3 bases and 4 bases, in that order; junction bases with no gene match: 18. This CDR3 region has 19 residues. The germline V gene encodes CDR1 PRHDT and CDR2 FYEKMQ (reference sequence). CDR3 amino acids: CASSFPRLSGTNPYNEQFF. DNA for the CDR3: TGTGCCAGCAGCTTCCCACGACTCAGCGGGACGAATCCTTACAATGAGCAGTTCTTC.

This chain uses TRBV10-3 with TRBJ1-6; TRBD1 aligns across 7 bases. Trimming at V came to 0 bases and at J to 4 bases, leaving 6 bases not matched to a gene. The CDR3 runs to 17 residues. CDR1 is ENHRY and CDR2 is SYGVKD in the germline V gene. In DNA, the CDR3 is TGTGCCATCAGTGAGTCGGGGACAGCCGGTTATAATTCACCCCTCCACTTT. Encoded protein: CAISESGTAGYNSPLHF.

V is TRBV12-3 or TRBV12-4 and J is TRBJ2-1, with 8 bases aligning to TRBD1. The CDR3 is 13 residues long. Unmatched junction bases numbered 8, after V lost 8 bases and J lost 8 bases. Here the CDR3 reads CASLYRGVDEQFF. In DNA, the CDR3 is TGTGCCAGCTTGTACAGGGGGGTCGATGAGCAGTTCTTC.

The chain employs TRBV21-1 and TRBJ1-4; TRBD1 is the table's D call and was not checked against the DNA. TRBV21-1 is a listed pseudogene. The CDR3 runs 15 residues. The CDR3 loop reads CASSKDETGDEKLFF. DNA of the CDR3: TGTGCCAGCAGCAAAGATGAGACAGGGGATGAAAAACTGTTTTTT.

The chain's CDR3 is CASSSGQGEGYTF. In DNA form, the CDR3 reads TGTGCCAGCAGCTCGGGACAGGGTGAAGGCTACACCTTC. The chain links TRBV7-9 to TRBJ1-2, with TRBD1 identical over 9 bases. Germline V gene sequence: CDR1 SEHNR, CDR2 FQNEAQ (reference sequence). The CDR3 is 13 residues long. V trimming: 4 bases; J trimming: 8 bases; junction bases outside the gene matches: 5.

The gene calls are TRBV18 and TRBJ2-1; D not resolved. Trimming stripped 5 bases from V and 5 bases from J, with 19 bases between. The germline gives CDR1 KGHSH, CDR2 LQKENI. The CDR3 is 16 residues long. CDR3 region: CASSSLADSPNNEQFF. Written as DNA, the CDR3 is TGTGCCAGCTCATCTCTGGCTGATAGCCCCAACAATGAGCAGTTCTTC.

This rearrangement joins TRBV24-1 to TRBJ1-1, with TRBD1 as a possible D gene (6 bases). This CDR3 is built from 16 residues. V was trimmed by 5 bases and J by 3 bases, leaving 18 bases between them. Per the germline V gene, CDR1 is KGHDR and CDR2 is SFDVKD. The DNA of the CDR3 is TGTGCCACCAGTGTCTCCGGGAGGGGGAGGGACACTGAAGCTTTCTTT. It is translated as CATSVSGRGRDTEAFF.

The chain couples TRBV6-5 to TRBJ1-6, with 10 bases identical to TRBD1. Germline CDR1 reads MNHEY; CDR2 reads SVGAGI. This CDR3 contains 14 residues. V was pared by 6 bases and J by 5 bases, with 1 base of the junction left unmatched. The CDR3 is CASRDRGHNSPLHF. CDR3 DNA sequence: TGTGCCAGCAGAGACAGGGGGCATAATTCACCCCTCCACTTT.

The V call is TRBV6-5, the J call TRBJ2-5; TRBD2 matches at 14 bases. Germline-derived CDR1 and CDR2 are MNHEY and SVGAGI. The CDR3 has 15 amino acids. The V and J ends lost 6 bases and 4 bases, in that order; junction bases with no gene match: 4. CDR3 region: CASSSGLAGGETQYF. The CDR3 DNA reads as TGTGCCAGCAGCTCCGGACTAGCGGGAGGAGAGACCCAGTACTTC.

This clone was detected only a few times. The chain joins TRBV28 to TRBJ1-1; D is unclear. Trimming cost V 3 bases and J 5 bases, with 7 bases left between them. CDR3 length equals 12 residues. Germline V gene sequence: CDR1 MDHEN, CDR2 SYDVKM. The CDR3 DNA follows: TGTGCCAGCAGTTTTGTGAGGACTGAAGCTTTCTTT. Residues: CASSFVRTEAFF.

The chain employs TRBV6-5 and TRBJ2-7, with D uncertain. There are 13 residues in the CDR3. Germline assignment: CDR1 MNHEY and CDR2 SVGAGI. V was clipped by 5 bases and J by 0 bases, with 8 bases between them. The CDR3 region has the DNA TGTGCCAGCAGTCGGTCCGACTCCTACGAGCAGTACTTC. Protein: CASSRSDSYEQYF.

J is TRBJ1-2 and V is TRBV4-1, with 9 nucleotides matching TRBD1. J was trimmed by 5 bases and V by 2 bases; bases with no gene match: 6. This CDR3 spans 15 amino acids. Per germline, CDR1 MGHRA and CDR2 YSYEKL. The CDR3: CASSQQTGGLYGYTF. The CDR3 bases are TGCGCCAGCAGCCAACAGACAGGGGGGCTTTATGGCTACACCTTC.